The 22 T cell receptor beta chains presented below share a single source sample, sequenced in a study of Graves' ophthalmopathy and Graves' hyperthyroidism. Amplifying from RNA transcripts, the study obtained TCR beta CDR3 regions. HTBI primers served in a first-round RT-PCR, which a second-round multiplex PCR followed. One entry per CDR3 protein results from TCRdb running MiXCR on the multiplex PCR reads. The table lists 300,000 to 450,000 distinct CDR3 sequences, about 18% of them singletons. The sequencing input was peripheral blood. These receptors all stem from an adult woman with stable Graves' hyperthyroidism.

This clonotype was found many times. This CDR3 is CASSEVGQGYQPQHF. The CDR3 bases are TGTGCCAGCAGTGAAGTAGGTCAGGGCTATCAGCCCCAGCATTTT. This rearrangement joins TRBV6-1 to TRBJ1-5; TRBD1 might be the D (5 bases). In germline, CDR1 is MNHNS, CDR2 SASEGT. The CDR3 is 15 residues long. Between the trimmed V and J ends, which lost 1 base and 5 bases, there was a span of 12 bases.

This clonotype was seen many times. The chain couples TRBV7-2 to TRBJ2-7, with TRBD1 identical over 10 bases. J was trimmed by 5 bases and V by 2 bases; bases with no gene match: 6. The CDR3 runs to 15 residues. CDR1 is SGHTA and CDR2 is FQGNSA in the germline V gene. CDR3 DNA: TGTGCCAGCAGCTTACAGGGACAGGGGTGGAACGAGCAGTACTTC. Protein: CASSLQGQGWNEQYF.

This clonotype was counted many times. The V gene is TRBV28, the J gene TRBJ2-5; TRBD2 matches at 7 bases. Germline CDR1 is MDHEN and CDR2 is SYDVKM. The V segment lost 8 bases and the J segment 5 bases; nucleotides outside the gene matches: 14. CDR3 length: 15 amino acids. In DNA form, the CDR3 reads TGTGCCAGCCATGGAATGTACGGGGAGGGGGAGACCCAGTACTTC. It specifies CASHGMYGEGETQYF.

This clonotype was counted ten times or more. The V and J genes are TRBV4-1 and TRBJ2-5; D possibly corresponds to TRBD1 (6 bases). CDR1 is MGHRA and CDR2 is YSYEKL in the germline V gene. The CDR3 runs to 14 residues. V gave up 1 base and J gave up 5 bases, with 11 bases separating them. CDR3 amino acids: CASSQGNRVETQYF. Here the CDR3 DNA reads TGCGCCAGCAGCCAAGGGAACAGGGTGGAGACCCAGTACTTC.

This chain connects TRBV12-3 or TRBV12-4 to TRBJ1-6, with D unresolved. The CDR3 is 16 amino acids. Trimming pared 5 bases from V and 7 bases from J, leaving 18 bases between. CDR3 bases: TGTGCCAGCAGTGAAGAAGGGATGTTGGCCAATTCACCCCTCCACTTT. Amino acid sequence: CASSEEGMLANSPLHF.

The table lists this clonotype with many counts. The chain recombines TRBV6-2 or TRBV6-3 with TRBJ1-1; unclear D gene. Germline values: CDR1 MNHEY, CDR2 SVGEGT. The CDR3 sequence is 18 residues long. Between the trimmed V and J ends, which lost 3 bases and 0 bases, there was a span of 20 bases. CDR3: CASSYDPSGERMNTEAFF. Here the CDR3 DNA reads TGTGCCAGCAGTTATGACCCCTCCGGAGAGCGCATGAACACTGAAGCTTTCTTT.

This clonotype has a single count. Possible read error: a much larger clone is one base away. The chain combines TRBV29-1 with TRBJ2-7, with 12 bases fitting TRBD1. The V gene end was trimmed by 7 bases and the J gene end by 6 bases; junction bases not matched to a gene: 10. The CDR3 runs to 14 residues. Germline values: CDR1 SQVTM, CDR2 ANQGSEA. CDR3 region: CSAKGGQGAREQYF. The DNA of the CDR3 is TGCAGCGCCAAGGGGGGACAGGGGGCCCGCGAGCAGTACTTC.

This clonotype showed up many times. CDR3: CASSLDRENEQYF. The CDR3 coding sequence is TGTGCCAGCAGCTTAGACAGGGAAAACGAGCAGTACTTC. The chain combines TRBV7-2 with TRBJ2-7, with a weak D call TRBD1 (6 bases). Germline CDR1 reads SGHTA; CDR2 reads FQGNSA. The ends were cut back, 1 base at V and 5 bases at J, with 9 bases in the middle. CDR3 size: 13 residues.

This clonotype has ten or more counts. The chain uses TRBV5-1 and TRBJ2-2; D is undetermined. Per the germline V gene, CDR1 is SGHRS and CDR2 is YFSETQ. V was trimmed by 1 base and J by 4 bases, leaving 5 bases between them. The CDR3 is made up of 13 amino acids. The CDR3 sequence is CASSLWTTGELFF. As DNA, the CDR3 is TGCGCCAGCAGCTTGTGGACCACCGGGGAGCTGTTTTTT.

This clonotype was recorded at least ten times. This chain joins TRBV28 and TRBJ2-7; D ambiguous. Trimming cost V 6 bases and J 0 bases, with 9 bases left between them. Per the germline V gene, CDR1 is MDHEN and CDR2 is SYDVKM. This CDR3 has 13 amino acids. The CDR3 nucleotides are TGTGCCAGCAGGCCCGGGTCCTCCTACGAGCAGTACTTC. Its protein product is CASRPGSSYEQYF.

This chain connects TRBV20-1 to TRBJ2-5, with D perhaps TRBD2 (6 bases). In germline, CDR1 is DFQATT, CDR2 SNEGSKA (reference sequence). The CDR3 runs 12 residues. The germline V and J ends were trimmed by 4 bases and 7 bases, with 13 bases remaining between them. In nucleotides, the CDR3 is TGCAGTGCTATCCGGGGGACGGGGACCCAGTACTTC. Translating gives CSAIRGTGTQYF.

This clonotype was seen a handful of times. A much larger clonotype is one base distant, so this may be a read error. The chain has TRBV5-1 and TRBJ1-2, with 9 positions matching TRBD1. The CDR3 runs to 13 residues. The V segment lost 7 bases and the J segment 5 bases; nucleotides outside the gene matches: 6. The V gene's germline CDR1 is SGHRS and CDR2 YFSETQ. CDR3 sequence (DNA): TGCGCCAGCGGATTCGGGACAGGGTATGGCTACACCTTC. The encoded protein is CASGFGTGYGYTF.

This chain links TRBV6-1 with TRBJ1-2, with D perhaps TRBD1 (5 bases). The length of the CDR3 is 15 residues. Germline CDR1 MNHNS, CDR2 SASEGT. The V gene lost 8 bases and the J gene lost 5 bases, with 21 bases spanning the gap. CDR3 residues: CASDSTGQAGYGYTF. CDR3 bases: TGTGCCAGCGACTCTACTGGACAAGCGGGGTATGGCTACACCTTC.

This clonotype appeared many times. V usage is TRBV5-1 and J usage is TRBJ1-1; D remains unclear. V lost 0 bases and J 4 bases, leaving 7 bases between the germline ends. Germline assignment: CDR1 SGHRS and CDR2 YFSETQ. The CDR3 loop spans 13 amino acids. CDR3 residues: CASSLGTITEAFF. In DNA form, the CDR3 reads TGCGCCAGCAGCTTGGGGACGATCACTGAAGCTTTCTTT.

The V call is TRBV5-5, the J call TRBJ2-7; D possibly corresponds to TRBD1 (6 bases). The germline V and J ends were trimmed by 5 bases and 6 bases, with 15 bases remaining between them. This CDR3 is built from 13 residues. The germline gives CDR1 SGHKS, CDR2 YYEKEE (reference sequence). DNA for the CDR3: TGTGCCAGCAGTTTGCACAGGGTCGGCGAGCAGTACTTC. Its translation: CASSLHRVGEQYF.

The table lists this clonotype with many counts. The chain uses TRBV5-5 and TRBJ1-1; D is uncertain. Trimming pared 0 bases from V and 10 bases from J, leaving 16 bases between. Looked up from germline, CDR1 is SGHKS and CDR2 is YYEKEE (reference sequence). The CDR3 spans 14 residues. CDR3 in DNA: TGTGCCAGCAGCTTGGAGGTTGTGGGTTGGTTAGCTTTCTTT. This codes for CASSLEVVGWLAFF. The full variable domain, completed using reference TRBV5-5 and TRBJ1-1, is DAGVTQSPTHLIKTRGQQVTLRCSPISGHKSVSWYQQVLGQGPQFIFQYYEKEERGRGNFPDRFSARQFPNYSSELNVNALLLGDSALYLCASSLEVVGWLAFFGQGTRLTVV.

The chain recombines TRBV12-3 or TRBV12-4 with TRBJ1-1, with 11 bases aligning to TRBD1. With 5 bases clipped from V and 3 bases from J, the junction kept 8 bases outside the gene matches. The CDR3 sequence is 16 residues long. The chain's CDR3 is CASSLGQGAMDTEAFF. DNA for the CDR3: TGTGCCAGCAGTCTCGGACAGGGGGCAATGGACACTGAAGCTTTCTTT.

Ten or more counts support this clonotype. The chain is built from TRBV2 and TRBJ2-5; 7 bases agree with TRBD2. Germline CDR1 is SNHLY and CDR2 is FYNNEI. This CDR3 spans 14 amino acids. The J segment lost 1 base and the V segment lost 4 bases, leaving 3 bases of the junction unmatched. The CDR3 is CASSGGSVQETQYF. For the CDR3, the DNA is TGTGCCAGCAGTGGCGGGAGCGTCCAAGAGACCCAGTACTTC.

The rearrangement uses TRBV6-1 and TRBJ2-7; D is tentatively TRBD1 or TRBD2 (5 bases each). CDR1 is MNHNS and CDR2 is SASEGT in the germline V gene. The CDR3 length is 16 residues. Trimming cost V 1 base and J 0 bases, with 13 bases left between them. CDR3 in amino acids: CASSEEGTQSSYEQYF. DNA of the CDR3: TGTGCCAGCAGTGAAGAGGGGACCCAGAGCTCCTACGAGCAGTACTTC.

This clonotype was recorded at least ten times. The gene calls are TRBV7-2 and TRBJ1-6; 9 bases align to TRBD1. V lost 5 bases and J lost 7; bases outside the gene matches: 9. The CDR3 extends over 16 amino acids. Germline V gene lookup returns CDR1 SGHTA and CDR2 FQGNSA. The CDR3 DNA sequence: TGTGCCAGCAGCCCACGCCCCGGACAGGGGAATTCACCCCTCCACTTT. Its translation: CASSPRPGQGNSPLHF.

This clonotype was seen repeatedly, ten times or more. The genes are TRBV12-5 and TRBJ1-1; D not resolved. The V gene lost 3 bases and the J gene lost 4 bases, with 18 bases spanning the gap. The CDR3 runs to 16 residues. Germline assignment: CDR1 LGHNT and CDR2 FRNRAP. CDR3 bases: TGTGCTAGTGGTTTTATCCCCCCTGGGGTTGGCACTGAAGCTTTCTTT. Protein: CASGFIPPGVGTEAFF.

This clonotype came up many times. The V gene is TRBV4-3, the J gene TRBJ1-2, with no clear D. The CDR3 is 14 residues long. V lost 1 base, J lost 7 bases, and 13 bases lay in between. CDR1 and CDR2 (germline): LGHNA, YSLEER. The CDR3 is CASSQGETPTGYTF. The CDR3 DNA sequence: TGCGCCAGCAGCCAAGGCGAGACCCCGACTGGCTACACCTTC.